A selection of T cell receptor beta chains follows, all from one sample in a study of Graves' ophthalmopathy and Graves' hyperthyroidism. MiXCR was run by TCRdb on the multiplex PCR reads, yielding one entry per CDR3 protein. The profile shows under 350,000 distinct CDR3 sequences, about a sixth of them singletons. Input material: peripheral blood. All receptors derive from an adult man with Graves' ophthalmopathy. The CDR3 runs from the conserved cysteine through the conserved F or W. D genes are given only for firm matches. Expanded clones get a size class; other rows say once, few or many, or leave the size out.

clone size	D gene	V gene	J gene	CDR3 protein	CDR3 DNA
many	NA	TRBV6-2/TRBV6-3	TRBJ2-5	CASSSPDRETQYF	TGTGCCAGCAGTTCCCCGGACCGGGAGACCCAGTACTTC
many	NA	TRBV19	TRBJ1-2	CASNNVDYSYTF	TGTGCCAGTAATAACGTGGACTATAGCTACACCTTC
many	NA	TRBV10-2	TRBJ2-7	CASVDERVYEQYF	TGCGCCAGCGTAGACGAGCGGGTCTACGAGCAGTACTTC
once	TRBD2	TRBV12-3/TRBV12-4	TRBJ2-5	CASSEPGLAAVKGKTQYF	TGTGCCAGCAGTGAACCGGGACTAGCGGCCGTTAAAGGAAAGACCCAGTACTTC
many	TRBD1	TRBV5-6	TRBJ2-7	CASSPGTGGTTTLSYEQYF	TGTGCCAGCAGCCCGGGGACAGGGGGGACAACAACCCTCTCCTACGAGCAGTACTTC
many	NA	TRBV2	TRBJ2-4	CASVRARENIQYF	TGTGCCAGCGTCAGGGCGAGGGAAAACATTCAGTACTTC
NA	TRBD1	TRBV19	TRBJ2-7	CASSPAQTGGSEQYF	TGTGCCAGTAGTCCAGCACAGACAGGGGGTTCCGAGCAGTACTTC
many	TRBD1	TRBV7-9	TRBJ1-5	CASSLGGQGRQPQHF	TGTGCCAGCAGCTTAGGCGGACAGGGGAGACAGCCCCAGCATTTT
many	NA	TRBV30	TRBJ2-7	CAWSVSGAGEQYF	TGTGCCTGGAGTGTATCGGGGGCAGGCGAGCAGTACTTC
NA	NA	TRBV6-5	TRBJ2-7	CASSIQGDGYEQYF	TGTGCCAGCAGTATACAGGGCGATGGCTACGAGCAGTACTTC
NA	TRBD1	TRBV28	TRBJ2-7	CASSFVGTGGGEQYF	TGTGCCAGCAGTTTTGTTGGGACAGGGGGCGGGGAGCAGTACTTC
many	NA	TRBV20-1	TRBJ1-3	CSALPSLGSGSGNTIYF	TGCAGTGCCCTACCAAGTTTGGGTTCCGGCTCTGGAAACACCATATATTTT
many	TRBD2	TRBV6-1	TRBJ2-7	CASSELSSGGTYEQYF	TGTGCCAGCAGTGAACTCTCTAGCGGGGGTACCTACGAGCAGTACTTC
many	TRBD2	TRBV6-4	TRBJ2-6	CASSEIAGTGANVLTF	TGTGCCAGCAGTGAAATAGCGGGAACTGGGGCCAACGTCCTGACTTTC